Shown below are 18 T cell receptor beta chains from a single sample sequenced in a study of T cell clonality in common variable immunodeficiency. Notes on the study in general: Common variable immunodeficiency TCR beta sequences reportedly had fewer deletions and N-nucleotide insertions.

No cognate antigen is known for these TCRs. Using immunoSEQ multiplex PCR, the repertoire was profiled, and TCRdb retains in-frame clones only, with some absent. The profile covers about 25,000 clones, none occurring a single time. The sequenced sample was peripheral blood mononuclear cells. These receptor sequences come from a human donor with common variable immunodeficiency.

With respect to this clone: The DNA ends 3 residues before the CDR3 does, and the rest of the CDR3 is filled in from the germline J gene. This chain links TRBV7-2 with TRBJ1-6; D gene unclear. The CDR3 spans 17 residues. CDR1 is SGHTA and CDR2 is FQGNSA in the germline V gene. V was cut by 0 bases and J by 4 bases, with 13 bases left in between. The sequenced CDR3 bases are TGTGCCAGCAGCTTAGCTGGCGGTGGAGGATATAATTCACCC. It encodes CASSLAGGGGYNSP. The whole CDR3 protein reads CASSLAGGGGYNSPLHF.

This clone was detected ten times or more. From the germline J gene comes the end of the CDR3, since the read stops 3 residues before it. The V call is TRBV20-1, the J call TRBJ2-3; no definite D call. Germline loops: CDR1 DFQATT, CDR2 SNEGSKA (reference sequence). The CDR3 extends over 12 amino acids. V was cut by 7 bases and J by 2 bases, with 10 bases left in between. The CDR3 bases that were read are TGCAGTGGGGCAGGTAACACAGATACG. Translating gives CSGAGNTDT. The CDR3, in full, reads CSGAGNTDTQYF.

With respect to this clone: The sequenced fragment ends 3 residues before the CDR3 boundary, so the rest is inferred from the germline J gene. The chain links TRBV7-8 to TRBJ2-4, with a possible D match to TRBD2 (6 bases). The ends were cut back, 5 bases at V and 8 bases at J, with 16 bases in the middle. Germline lookup yields CDR1 SGHVS and CDR2 FQNEAQ. This CDR3 is 14 amino acids long. This CDR3 is CASSLGLSADIQYF. Partial CDR3 DNA: TGTGCCAGCAGCCTCGGACTAAGTGCGGACATT.

This clone was counted a few times. From the germline J gene comes the end of the CDR3, since the read stops 3 residues before it. V gene TRBV19 combines with J gene TRBJ2-5, with 11 bases fitting TRBD2. From germline, CDR1 is LNHDA and CDR2 SQIVND (reference sequence). Germline trimming cut 1 base from V and 1 base from J; bases unmatched to any gene: 5. The CDR3 runs to 17 residues. The DNA read from the CDR3 is TGTGCCAGTAGTATAGTAGGCCTAGCGGGGGGCCAAGAGACC. Translated: CASSIVGLAGGQET. The full CDR3 protein reads CASSIVGLAGGQETQYF.

This clone was picked up a small number of times. The read falls 3 residues short of the CDR3 end, and the missing part is taken from the germline J gene. The chain links TRBV2 to TRBJ1-2; D not certain. The CDR3 loop spans 14 amino acids. CDR1 is SNHLY, CDR2 FYNNEI, per germline. The V gene lost 7 bases and the J gene lost 1 base, with 13 bases spanning the gap. The CDR3 bases that were read are TGTGCCAGCAACCCTGTCGAGGTTAACTATGGC. The encoded protein is CASNPVEVNYG. The entire CDR3 reads CASNPVEVNYGYTF.

The table lists this clone with a few counts. The read terminates 3 residues ahead of where the CDR3 ends, so the germline J gene completes it. This chain uses TRBV2 with TRBJ1-4; 8 positions agree with TRBD1. Germline-derived CDR1 and CDR2 are SNHLY and FYNNEI. This CDR3 spans 18 amino acids. V lost 0 bases to trimming and J lost 5 bases; unmatched junction nucleotides: 11. The CDR3 bases that were read are TGTGCCAGCAGTGAAGCGAGGACAGGGCCACTCAAGAATGAAAAA. It encodes CASSEARTGPLKNEK. The whole CDR3 sequence is CASSEARTGPLKNEKLFF.

At least ten counts were recorded for this clone. The read gets to within 3 residues of the CDR3 end, and the germline J gene fills in the rest. This chain uses TRBV20-1 with TRBJ2-3; D may be TRBD2 (5 bases). Trimming shortened V by 6 bases and J by 2 bases, and 15 bases separated the two germline ends. This CDR3 contains 14 residues. Germline CDR1 DFQATT, CDR2 SNEGSKA (reference sequence). This chain's CDR3 is CSAPDWANTDTQYF. The CDR3 bases that were read are TGCAGTGCCCCGGACTGGGCGAACACAGATACG.

CDR3 DNA (partial): TGCAGTGCTCCAGGGACTAGCGGGAGGGTTAATGAG. Encoded protein: CSAPGTSGRVNE. The full CDR3 sequence reads CSAPGTSGRVNEQFF. This chain links TRBV20-1 with TRBJ2-1; 16 bases line up with TRBD2. The read falls 3 residues short of the CDR3 end, and the missing part is taken from the germline J gene. V lost 5 bases to trimming and J lost 7 bases; unmatched junction nucleotides: 5. The CDR3 has 15 residues. CDR1 is DFQATT and CDR2 is SNEGSKA in the germline V gene (reference sequence).

Partial CDR3 DNA: TGTGCCAGCAGCTCCCCCTCACTAGCGTATTCCTACAATGAG. It codes for CASSSPSLAYSYNE. The CDR3 as a whole reads CASSSPSLAYSYNEQFF. This chain connects TRBV7-6 to TRBJ2-1; 7 bases agree with TRBD2. The read falls 3 residues short of the CDR3 end, and the missing part is taken from the germline J gene. The CDR3 is 17 residues long. The V gene's germline CDR1 is SGHVS and CDR2 FNYEAQ. J lost 1 base, V lost 4 bases, and 10 bases had no gene match.

This clone occurred many times. The DNA ends 3 residues before the CDR3 does, and the rest of the CDR3 is filled in from the germline J gene. J is TRBJ1-1 and V is TRBV18; D gene unclear. Germline V gene sequence: CDR1 KGHSH, CDR2 LQKENI. This CDR3 is 15 amino acids long. V was cut by 3 bases and J by 3 bases, with 14 bases left in between. CDR3 in amino acids: CASSPTTSAYTEAFF. The part of the CDR3 DNA that was read is TGTGCCAGCTCACCGACGACGAGCGCTTACACTGAA.

This clone is classed as medium-sized. The CDR3 is cut off 3 residues early in the read; its end comes from the germline J gene. The chain couples TRBV5-1 to TRBJ2-7; a weak D match, TRBD2 (5 bases). The CDR3 sequence is 15 residues long. CDR1 is SGHRS, CDR2 YFSETQ, per germline. The V and J ends lost 4 bases and 4 bases respectively, with 18 bases between them. CDR3 DNA, as far as it was read: TGCGCCAGCAGCCGAATGAGCCCCAGGAGGTACGAG. This gives the protein CASSRMSPRRYE. The entire CDR3 reads CASSRMSPRRYEQYF.

On this clone itself: The CDR3 end falls 3 residues outside the read, so it is completed with the germline J gene. The chain carries TRBV20-1 and TRBJ2-7; 12 nucleotides align to TRBD2. The germline V gene encodes CDR1 DFQATT and CDR2 SNEGSKA (reference sequence). V trimming: 2 bases; J trimming: 4 bases; junction bases outside the gene matches: 6. This CDR3 is 15 amino acids long. This chain's CDR3 is CSARPTSGSGYEQYF. The part of the CDR3 DNA that was read is TGCAGTGCTAGACCGACTAGCGGGAGTGGATACGAG.

By share of the sample, this clone is medium-sized. The DNA ends 3 residues before the CDR3 does, and the rest of the CDR3 is filled in from the germline J gene. The V call is TRBV27, the J call TRBJ2-2; D gene ambiguous. CDR1 and CDR2 (germline): MNHEY, SMNVEV (reference sequence). This CDR3 is 15 amino acids long. V lost 0 bases and J lost 2, with 7 bases in between. Here the CDR3 reads CASSLSSLNTGELFF. The CDR3 DNA, read in part, is TGTGCCAGCAGTTTATCCTCCCTAAACACCGGGGAG.

The covered CDR3 bases are TGTGCCAGCAGCGCCCGTGTTGCGGGGTCCTACGAG. Protein product: CASSARVAGSYE. The entire CDR3 is CASSARVAGSYEQYF. The chain couples TRBV7-2 to TRBJ2-7, with D tentatively TRBD2 (6 bases). With the read ending 3 residues before the CDR3 end, the germline J gene is used to fill in that end. Germline V gives CDR1 SGHTA, CDR2 FQGNSA. The CDR3 runs 15 residues. V was cut by 5 bases and J by 1 base, with 15 bases left in between.

About this clone itself: The CDR3 end lies 3 residues beyond the end of the read and is filled in from the germline J gene. The chain has TRBV6-1 and TRBJ2-5, with TRBD1 matching over 7 bases. CDR1 is MNHNS, CDR2 SASEGT, per germline. V lost 3 bases, J lost 2 bases, and 3 bases stayed unmatched. This CDR3 is built from 14 residues. The DNA read from the CDR3 is TGTGCCAGCAGTGATCCGGGACAGCAAGAGACC. Protein product: CASSDPGQQET. The full-length CDR3 reads as CASSDPGQQETQYF.

By sample fraction, this clone is medium-sized (0.01 to 0.1%). The read is 3 residues too short to cover the CDR3 end, so that end is filled in from the germline J gene. The V gene is TRBV3-1 (or the pseudogene TRBV3-2), the J gene TRBJ1-5, with D uncertain. V lost 4 bases and J 6 bases, leaving 10 bases between the germline ends. The V gene's germline CDR1 is LGHDT and CDR2 YNNKEL (reference sequence). This CDR3 is 13 amino acids long. CDR3 DNA (partial): TGTGCCAGCAGCCTAGGCCCGGGTCAGCCC. Its translation: CASSLGPGQP. The CDR3 in its entirety is CASSLGPGQPQHF.

This clone was seen only a few times. The sequenced fragment ends 3 residues before the CDR3 boundary, so the rest is inferred from the germline J gene. The genes are TRBV18 and TRBJ2-6; TRBD1 matches 9 bases. CDR3 length: 18 amino acids. Unmatched junction bases numbered 11, after V lost 6 bases and J lost 2 bases. CDR1 KGHSH and CDR2 LQKENI come from the germline V gene. CDR3 residues: CASSPRDRDLPGANVLTF. CDR3 bases read: TGTGCCAGCTCTCCAAGGGACAGGGATCTCCCTGGGGCCAACGTC.

This clone occurred many times. The CDR3 goes on 3 residues after the read ends, and that part is filled in from the germline J gene. This rearrangement joins TRBV12-3 or TRBV12-4 to TRBJ1-5; the match to TRBD1 covers 8 bases. V was clipped by 6 bases and J by 6 bases; unmatched bases: 4. The CDR3 extends over 13 amino acids. The DNA read from the CDR3 is TGTGCCAGCAGACCAGGGGGCAGTCAGCCC. This translates into CASRPGGSQP. The whole CDR3 protein reads CASRPGGSQPQHF.